This TCR beta chain was recovered during a study of shared clonotypes between healthy human individuals. Study-level points and caveats: When compared with the clonotypes that were shared by all four sorted-subset donors, the non-shared clonotypes turned out to have lower generation probabilities.

A word on this clone: As yet, its antigen is unknown.

The germline V gene encodes CDR1 GTSNPN and CDR2 SVGIG (reference sequence). Trimming removed 2 bases at V and 6 bases at J, with 20 bases between. The CDR3 length is 16 residues. Here immunoSEQ multiplex PCR was the method, and the copy in TCRdb shows in-frame clones only, minus some. The profile shows 600,000 to 750,000 clones, about two thirds of them singletons. Sequencing used memory CD4+ T cells sorted from blood. Subset specified: CD45RA-negative fraction. The V and J genes are TRBV30 and TRBJ1-5; no firm D call. The TCR originated in a woman aged 25 to 45 in good health. For the CDR3, the DNA is TGTGCCTGGAGTAAACCTCCCGAGACCTGGGGTCAGCCCCAGCATTTT. This sequence encodes CAWSKPPETWGQPQHF.